This is a list of T cell receptor beta chains from one sample in a study of spatial heterogeneity in lung cancer. TCRdb reprocessed the 5' RACE reads with MiXCR, giving one entry per CDR3 protein. The table lists 15,000 to 20,000 distinct CDR3 sequences, approximately 8.5% of them singletons, with about 20% in the top ten. Sequencing was performed on PBMCs, taken at follow-up. The receptors originated from a male donor with early-stage non-small cell lung cancer. Both conserved end residues are part of each CDR3. Fields, in order: V gene, J gene, clone size, D gene, CDR3 DNA, CDR3 protein. D genes are given only for firm matches. Not all rows give a size; the values are once, few, many and, for expanded clones, a class.

>TRBV9|TRBJ2-3|-|-
TGTGCCAGCAGCGCAAGGACAGCTAGCACAGATACGCAGTATTTT
CASSARTASTDTQYF
>TRBV14|TRBJ2-7|many|TRBD2
TGTGCCAGCAGCCACCCGGGACTAGCCCTCTACGAGCAGTACTTC
CASSHPGLALYEQYF
>TRBV24-1|TRBJ2-3|many|-
TGTGCCACCAGTGATCCAGGGTCGGATACGCAGTATTTT
CATSDPGSDTQYF
>TRBV6-1|TRBJ2-3|many|TRBD2
TGTGCCAGCAGTCATCTAGCGGGAGATCGCCATACGCAGTATTTT
CASSHLAGDRHTQYF
>TRBV3-1|TRBJ2-5|many|-
TGTGCCAGCAGCCTTCGCCTAGTCCAAGAGACCCAGTACTTC
CASSLRLVQETQYF
>TRBV20-1|TRBJ2-7|many|TRBD2
TGCAGTGCAGACCTAGCGGGGGGACTCTACGAGCAGTACTTC
CSADLAGGLYEQYF
>TRBV6-2/TRBV6-3|TRBJ2-3|-|TRBD2
TGTGCCAGCGCGGGCGGGAGGAGCACAGATACGCAGTATTTT
CASAGGRSTDTQYF
>TRBV5-4|TRBJ2-3|-|-
TGTGCCAGCAGCTTGCCGGAGTCCACAGATACGCAGTATTTT
CASSLPESTDTQYF
>TRBV7-2|TRBJ2-7|few|TRBD2
TGTGCCAGCAGCGTCACTAGCGGGGGGGCCTACGAGCAGTACTTC
CASSVTSGGAYEQYF
>TRBV20-1|TRBJ2-3|-|-
TGCAGTGCCCCCGACTCCACAGATACGCAGTATTTT
CSAPDSTDTQYF
>TRBV6-4|TRBJ2-1|many|TRBD1
TGTGCCAGCAGTGTTAGGGACAGGCCCTACAATGAGCAGTTCTTC
CASSVRDRPYNEQFF
>TRBV6-5|TRBJ1-2|many|-
TGTGCCAGCAGTTACGATTCACAGGGCGCTTTCTATGGCTACACCTTC
CASSYDSQGAFYGYTF
>TRBV18|TRBJ1-5|many|TRBD1
TGTGCCAGCTCACCGGGGACAGGGGGAGTGAGCAATCAGCCCCAGCATTTT
CASSPGTGGVSNQPQHF
>TRBV20-1|TRBJ1-1|few|-
TGCAGTGTCCAGTTGGCAGGGTGGGGCACTGAAGCTTTCTTT
CSVQLAGWGTEAFF
>TRBV20-1|TRBJ2-5|many|-
TGCAGTGCTAATCCGGAGGTCCAAGAGACCCAGTACTTC
CSANPEVQETQYF
>TRBV3-1|TRBJ1-1|-|-
TGTGCCAGCAGCCAGAGGGACTGGGTCTCTTTCTTT
CASSQRDWVSFF
>TRBV12-3/TRBV12-4|TRBJ2-7|many|TRBD2
TGTGACAGCAGTGGTCGCGGGAGGGCCTCAAAACCCGAGCAGTACTTC
CDSSGRGRASKPEQYF
>TRBV21-1|TRBJ2-5|many|-
TGTGCCAGCAGCAAATTGATGGCCCACCAAGAGACCCAGTACTTC
CASSKLMAHQETQYF
>TRBV4-2|TRBJ2-2|many|TRBD1
TGTGCCAGCAGCCTATGGACAGGGGAGACCGGGGAGCTGTTTTTT
CASSLWTGETGELFF
>TRBV15|TRBJ2-3|-|-
TGTGCCACCAGCAGAGATAAAGTGGATACGCAGTATTTT
CATSRDKVDTQYF
>TRBV19|TRBJ2-1|many|-
TGTGCCAGTAGCGTGGCTTCGAGAGGGGAGCAGTTCTTC
CASSVASRGEQFF
>TRBV27|TRBJ2-3|many|TRBD2
TGTGCCAGCAGGGGACTAGCTGTGGATACGCAGTATTTT
CASRGLAVDTQYF
>TRBV20-1|TRBJ2-2|many|TRBD1
TGCAGTGCCAGGACAGGGGGCAACACCGGGGAGCTGTTTTTT
CSARTGGNTGELFF
>TRBV27|TRBJ1-5|many|-
TGTGCCAGCAGTTTAATAGGGGGGGGAAGCAATCAGCCCCAGCATTTT
CASSLIGGGSNQPQHF
>TRBV5-1|TRBJ2-2|many|TRBD1
TGCGCCAGCAGCTGGGCAGGACAGGGGGCTGGCACCGGGGAGCTGTTTTTT
CASSWAGQGAGTGELFF
>TRBV7-6|TRBJ2-1|many|-
TGTGCCAGCAGCCGGGACAACCACAATGAGCAGTTCTTC
CASSRDNHNEQFF
>TRBV3-1|TRBJ1-3|many|TRBD1
TGTGCCAGCAGCCGTGACAGGGGATCTAGAAACACCATATATTTT
CASSRDRGSRNTIYF
>TRBV12-3/TRBV12-4|TRBJ2-1|many|-
TGTGCCAGCAGTCCGAGAGATGAGCAGTTCTTC
CASSPRDEQFF
>TRBV7-2|TRBJ2-5|many|-
TGTGCCAGCGGACGAATGATTCAAGAGACCCAGTACTTC
CASGRMIQETQYF
>TRBV28|TRBJ1-5|many|-
TGTGCCAGCAGTCTCTCCGCCGGTCAGCCCCAGCATTTT
CASSLSAGQPQHF
>TRBV24-1|TRBJ1-4|medium-sized|-
TGTGCCACCAGTGCTCGGTGGGGAAATGAAAAACTGTTTTTT
CATSARWGNEKLFF
>TRBV27|TRBJ2-1|-|TRBD2
TGTGCCAGCAGTAATGCGGGAGGTGACAATGAGCAGTTCTTC
CASSNAGGDNEQFF
>TRBV20-1|TRBJ2-1|many|TRBD2
TGCAGTGCTAGGGCCGGGACTAGCGGTTACAATGAGCAGTTCTTC
CSARAGTSGYNEQFF
>TRBV20-1|TRBJ2-7|-|-
TGCAGTGCCGTCATGATCTCCTACGAGCAGTACTTC
CSAVMISYEQYF
>TRBV18|TRBJ1-1|many|-
TGTGCCAGCTCACCGACAGATACCAACACTGAAGCTTTCTTT
CASSPTDTNTEAFF
>TRBV5-4|TRBJ1-4|medium-sized|TRBD1
TGTGCCAGCAGCTCAACAGGGGTGAATGAAAAACTGTTTTTT
CASSSTGVNEKLFF
>TRBV6-5|TRBJ2-7|many|-
TGTGCCAGCAGTCTCTATTATACCGGCTCCTACGAGCAGTACTTC
CASSLYYTGSYEQYF
>TRBV6-2/TRBV6-3|TRBJ2-7|many|-
TGTGCCAGCAGTTACGGACCGGACGTAGCGCATTACAGGTCAGCATACGAGCAGTACTTC
CASSYGPDVAHYRSAYEQYF
>TRBV7-8|TRBJ2-1|many|-
TGTGCCAGCAGCTTTTCCGGGACGGTGCTTGGGGGTGAGCAGTTCTTC
CASSFSGTVLGGEQFF
>TRBV12-3/TRBV12-4|TRBJ1-5|many|TRBD1
TGTGCCAGCAGACCTCCAGACAGGGACAATCAGCCCCAGCATTTT
CASRPPDRDNQPQHF
>TRBV15|TRBJ2-3|many|-
TGTGCCACCAGCAGAGACGGGGGCCCCACAGATACGCAGTATTTT
CATSRDGGPTDTQYF
>TRBV29-1|TRBJ2-1|few|TRBD2
TGCAGCGTACAGACTAGCGCAGGCAATGAGCAGTTCTTC
CSVQTSAGNEQFF
>TRBV28|TRBJ2-7|-|-
TGTGCCAGCAGATTACAGGGAGATAGGTCCTACGAGCAGTACTTC
CASRLQGDRSYEQYF
>TRBV19|TRBJ1-5|many|-
TGTGCCAGTAGTCTCGACTTAGGGGGCAATCAGCCCCAGCATTTT
CASSLDLGGNQPQHF
>TRBV15|TRBJ2-7|-|TRBD2
TGTGCCACCAGCGTTGAGCGGGAAGCCCTCTACGAGCAGTACTTC
CATSVEREALYEQYF
>TRBV13|TRBJ1-1|medium-sized|-
TGTGCCAGCAGCTTAGAGGGGGAGAACACTGAAGCTTTCTTT
CASSLEGENTEAFF
>TRBV19|TRBJ2-3|few|TRBD1
TGTGCCACCCGGGACAGGGTTGTTTCAGATACGCAGTATTTT
CATRDRVVSDTQYF
>TRBV24-1|TRBJ1-5|few|-
TGTGCCACCAGTGATTTGGTGGAGGGGGGCAATCAGCCCCAGCATTTT
CATSDLVEGGNQPQHF
>TRBV30|TRBJ1-2|-|-
TGTGCCTGGAGTGTTAGGCCCGGAGTTAACTATGGCTACACCTTC
CAWSVRPGVNYGYTF
>TRBV6-1|TRBJ2-6|many|-
TGTGCCAGCAGTGAATCTGCTGGTGGGGCCAACGTCCTGACTTTC
CASSESAGGANVLTF
>TRBV5-4|TRBJ2-7|many|-
TGTGCCAGCAGCCCACTTCCCGGGACTCCTTCCTACGAGCAGTACTTC
CASSPLPGTPSYEQYF
>TRBV20-1|TRBJ2-7|few|TRBD1
TGCAGTGCTAGGGACAGGGGAAAGGGTACCTACGAGCAGTACTTC
CSARDRGKGTYEQYF
>TRBV29-1|TRBJ2-3|medium-sized|-
TGCAGCGTTGTTATCGGGGGACATGGAAATACGCAGTATTTT
CSVVIGGHGNTQYF
>TRBV5-1|TRBJ1-6|many|-
TGCGCCAGCAGCTTGGGGTCCAACTCCTATAATTCACCCCTCCACTTT
CASSLGSNSYNSPLHF